Below are 3 T cell receptor beta chains sequenced from a single sample in a study of beta chain features in type 1 diabetes. The authors reverse transcribed all of the isolated RNA, so sequencing captured expressed TCRB transcripts. TCRdb's table, derived via immunoSEQ multiplex PCR, lists solely in-frame clones and lacks some. Of roughly 500,000 clones listed, roughly an eighth were seen once; the top ten hold more than 0.045%. Sequenced sample: naive CD4+ T cells from blood. These receptors were collected from a woman between 18 and 29 years old in good health.

CDR3 coding DNA: TGTGCCAGCAGCTTTGGGGGTTCACCCAATGGCTACACCTTC. This sequence encodes CASSFGGSPNGYTF. The chain carries TRBV5-4 and TRBJ1-2; maybe TRBD1 (5 bases). The length of the CDR3 is 14 residues. V shed 2 bases and J shed 6 bases, with 14 bases lying between them. The germline V gene encodes CDR1 SGHNT and CDR2 YYREEE (reference sequence).

This clone appeared a few times. The gene calls are TRBV7-2 and TRBJ1-3; the D is unclear. Germline CDR1 SGHTA, CDR2 FQGNSA. The ends were cut back, 5 bases at V and 4 bases at J, with 9 bases in the middle. The CDR3 totals 13 residues. CDR3 residues: CASSNGPGNTIYF. For the CDR3, the DNA is TGTGCCAGCAGCAATGGGCCAGGAAACACCATATATTTT.

This clone came up a few times. V gene TRBV9 combines with J gene TRBJ2-1; possibly TRBD1 for D (6 bases). Trimming removed 0 bases at V and 4 bases at J, with 14 bases between. Germline V gene lookup returns CDR1 SGDLS and CDR2 YYNGEE. The CDR3 contains 16 residues. CDR3 nucleotide sequence: TGTGCCAGCAGCGTAGGAGGGGGAGACCAGTACAATGAGCAGTTCTTC. This sequence encodes CASSVGGGDQYNEQFF.